The rows below give T cell receptor beta chains drawn from one sample of a study of blood T cell repertoires in COVID-19. The assay was immunoSEQ multiplex PCR, and TCRdb's table has in-frame clones only and misses some. The sample lists around 480,000 clones; approximately 90% were seen once. The sequencing sample was made of PBMCs or T cells enriched from blood (not recorded which). The receptors were gathered from a woman aged 18 to 35 who had recovered from COVID-19. CDR3s include the opening cysteine and the closing phenylalanine or tryptophan. The order of the fields is J gene, V gene, D gene, CDR3 protein. The D gene is left open where the match is weak.

J gene: TRBJ2-2; V gene: TRBV5-1; D gene: TRBD2; CDR3 protein: CASSLALAATGELFF
J gene: TRBJ2-6; V gene: TRBV9; D gene: NA; CDR3 protein: CASSVAPSGANVLTF
J gene: TRBJ1-1; V gene: TRBV6-6; D gene: NA; CDR3 protein: CASTPVRTANTEAFF
J gene: TRBJ1-1; V gene: TRBV29-1; D gene: NA; CDR3 protein: CSVVRGRDTEAFF
J gene: TRBJ1-5; V gene: TRBV11-3; D gene: NA; CDR3 protein: CASAQWRNSNQPQHF
J gene: TRBJ1-5; V gene: TRBV30; D gene: TRBD1; CDR3 protein: CAWRPTGGNNQPQHF
J gene: TRBJ1-2; V gene: TRBV3-1/TRBV3-2; D gene: NA; CDR3 protein: CASSQGGRNGYTF
J gene: TRBJ2-7; V gene: TRBV5-1; D gene: NA; CDR3 protein: CASSLVLSYEQYF
J gene: TRBJ1-4; V gene: TRBV6-5; D gene: TRBD1; CDR3 protein: CASSYRDRINEKLFF
J gene: TRBJ2-7; V gene: TRBV28; D gene: TRBD1; CDR3 protein: CASSLTPYRPDRGRHEQYF
J gene: TRBJ1-4; V gene: TRBV5-1; D gene: NA; CDR3 protein: CASATTGIRAEKLFF
J gene: TRBJ1-1; V gene: TRBV11-1; D gene: TRBD1; CDR3 protein: CASSLQTGSPEAFF
J gene: TRBJ1-6; V gene: TRBV30; D gene: NA; CDR3 protein: CAWKKLRPLPNNSPLHF
J gene: TRBJ1-2; V gene: TRBV11-2; D gene: NA; CDR3 protein: CASSLLSGFGVVGYTF
J gene: TRBJ2-7; V gene: TRBV15; D gene: NA; CDR3 protein: CATSRDRSRGYEQYF
J gene: TRBJ1-2; V gene: TRBV6-5; D gene: TRBD1; CDR3 protein: CASSFGTGGGYTF
J gene: TRBJ1-2; V gene: TRBV10-2; D gene: NA; CDR3 protein: CASRPHTDSYYGYTF
J gene: TRBJ2-1; V gene: TRBV9; D gene: NA; CDR3 protein: CASSPPLSQEDYNEQFF
J gene: TRBJ1-5; V gene: TRBV7-2; D gene: NA; CDR3 protein: CASSLAAQPQHF
J gene: TRBJ2-2; V gene: TRBV11-2; D gene: TRBD2; CDR3 protein: CASSSPRGGSGTGELFF
J gene: TRBJ2-7; V gene: TRBV10-3; D gene: NA; CDR3 protein: CAISESTGTYEQYF
J gene: TRBJ2-1; V gene: TRBV19; D gene: TRBD2; CDR3 protein: CASSTRLAGGNEQFF
J gene: TRBJ1-1; V gene: TRBV18; D gene: TRBD1; CDR3 protein: CASSPSRNRGAEAFF
J gene: TRBJ1-1; V gene: TRBV2; D gene: TRBD1; CDR3 protein: CASSTDRGGTEAFF
J gene: TRBJ1-1; V gene: TRBV5-1; D gene: NA; CDR3 protein: CASSLRAVVNTEAFF
J gene: TRBJ2-2; V gene: TRBV30; D gene: NA; CDR3 protein: CAWSVFLGDFSNTGELFF
J gene: TRBJ1-2; V gene: TRBV7-9; D gene: NA; CDR3 protein: CASSLVAANYGYTF
J gene: TRBJ1-6; V gene: TRBV30; D gene: TRBD1; CDR3 protein: CAWSAGQGYSPLHF
J gene: TRBJ1-4; V gene: TRBV5-1; D gene: NA; CDR3 protein: CASSLGVVGAGEKLFF
J gene: TRBJ1-1; V gene: TRBV18; D gene: NA; CDR3 protein: CASSGSGDTEAFF
J gene: TRBJ1-2; V gene: TRBV7-9; D gene: NA; CDR3 protein: CASSPGLRYGYTF
J gene: TRBJ1-2; V gene: TRBV5-4; D gene: NA; CDR3 protein: CASSLQTGPAGGYTF
J gene: TRBJ1-5; V gene: TRBV19; D gene: TRBD1; CDR3 protein: CASSPDRVSSNQPQHF
J gene: TRBJ1-6; V gene: TRBV2; D gene: TRBD1; CDR3 protein: CASSLTGGGNSPLHF
J gene: TRBJ1-4; V gene: TRBV2; D gene: NA; CDR3 protein: CASVQDGTNEKLFF
J gene: TRBJ2-6; V gene: TRBV7-9; D gene: TRBD1; CDR3 protein: CASSHDRGPHSGANVLTF
J gene: TRBJ1-4; V gene: TRBV4-1; D gene: NA; CDR3 protein: CASSQDWGRGEKLFF
J gene: TRBJ1-5; V gene: TRBV2; D gene: TRBD1; CDR3 protein: CASRPGTGGNQPQHF
J gene: TRBJ2-1; V gene: TRBV3-1/TRBV3-2; D gene: NA; CDR3 protein: CASSQSRGNEQFF
J gene: TRBJ1-6; V gene: TRBV2; D gene: TRBD1; CDR3 protein: CASNGQGGNSPLHF
J gene: TRBJ1-2; V gene: TRBV2; D gene: TRBD1; CDR3 protein: CASTADRDGGYTF
J gene: TRBJ1-6; V gene: TRBV3-1/TRBV3-2; D gene: TRBD1; CDR3 protein: CASNAGGNSPLHF